One and the same sample provided the 14 T cell receptor beta chains below, sequenced in a study of post-analysis software for immune sequencing data. These receptors' targets are unknown. Unique molecular identifiers had been added to the TCR beta cDNA libraries. TCRdb recomputed calls from the PCR reads with MiXCR, one row per CDR3 protein. The sample consists of roughly 650,000 distinct CDR3 sequences, 55% to 60% of them appearing once. Study-level findings and limits: A few TRBV segments occurring more often in patients than controls included TRBV5-6, TRBV5-1 and TRBV20-1.

The sequenced sample was blood. The source is a girl aged 2 to 10 with multiple sclerosis.

This clonotype was picked up a small number of times. The chain uses TRBV29-1 and TRBJ1-1; D not certain. The CDR3 spans 15 residues. Germline CDR1 is SQVTM and CDR2 is ANQGSEA. V shed 0 bases and J shed 1 base, with 12 bases lying between them. CDR3 protein: CSVEDVSWENTEAFF. CDR3 coding DNA: TGCAGCGTTGAAGATGTGTCCTGGGAGAACACTGAAGCTTTCTTT.

The sample holds a few counts of this clonotype. The chain combines TRBV7-2 with TRBJ2-7, with D unresolved. Trimming removed 4 bases at V and 1 base at J, with 5 bases between. The CDR3 runs to 12 residues. Per the germline V gene, CDR1 is SGHTA and CDR2 is FQGNSA. The CDR3 DNA reads as TGTGCCAGCAGCTCCCCATCCTACGAGCAGTACTTC. This sequence encodes CASSSPSYEQYF.

J is TRBJ2-4 and V is TRBV12-3 or TRBV12-4; D possibly corresponds to TRBD2 (5 bases). V lost 7 bases, J lost 4 bases, and 11 bases lay in between. This CDR3 comprises 13 residues. CDR3 in DNA: TGTGCCAGCATCCTAGAGGGAAAAAACATTCAGTACTTC. Translation: CASILEGKNIQYF.

The genes are TRBV6-1 and TRBJ2-7, with 13 bases lining up with TRBD2. CDR3 length equals 20 residues. From germline, CDR1 is MNHNS and CDR2 SASEGT. Trimming took 5 bases from V and 1 from J; bases not matched to a gene: 17. This CDR3 reads CASSLKRDRRTSGGSYEQYF. The CDR3 nucleotides read TGTGCCAGCAGTCTGAAACGGGACAGGCGGACTAGCGGGGGTTCCTACGAGCAGTACTTC.

The chain combines TRBV6-1 with TRBJ2-3, with a weak D call TRBD2 (5 bases). Trimming took 3 bases from V and 0 from J, leaving 7 bases between them. Germline values: CDR1 MNHNS, CDR2 SASEGT. This CDR3 comprises 14 residues. The CDR3 protein is CASSDGISTDTQYF. The CDR3 bases are TGTGCCAGCAGTGACGGGATTAGCACAGATACGCAGTATTTT.

The chain links TRBV29-1 to TRBJ1-1; TRBD1 is a possible D gene (6 bases). Germline V gene lookup returns CDR1 SQVTM and CDR2 ANQGSEA. The CDR3 loop spans 13 amino acids. V lost 7 bases, J lost 0 bases, and 12 bases lay in between. This CDR3 reads CSAVGQMNTEAFF. The CDR3 DNA reads TGCAGCGCCGTAGGACAGATGAACACTGAAGCTTTCTTT.

This chain connects TRBV29-1 to TRBJ2-5, with 8 bases that match TRBD2. This CDR3 has 14 amino acids. The J segment lost 11 bases and the V segment lost 1 base, leaving 12 bases of the junction unmatched. The V gene's germline CDR1 is SQVTM and CDR2 ANQGSEA. CDR3 DNA sequence: TGCAGCGTTGAAGCGGGGGGGGCCGGATATGAGCAGTACTTC. It translates to CSVEAGGAGYEQYF.

The rearrangement links TRBV29-1 to TRBJ1-1; 7 bases are a match to TRBD1. Per the germline V gene, CDR1 is SQVTM and CDR2 is ANQGSEA. The ends lost 6 bases at V and 1 base at J; junction bases unmatched: 5. The CDR3 is 13 amino acids. The CDR3, as DNA: TGCAGCGTAGGGACAGCTCGGAACACTGAAGCTTTCTTT. This sequence encodes CSVGTARNTEAFF.

The V and J genes are TRBV6-5 and TRBJ2-5; D ambiguous. The CDR3 is 14 residues long. V lost 0 bases and J 11 bases, leaving 16 bases between the germline ends. Germline values: CDR1 MNHEY, CDR2 SVGAGI. CDR3 nucleotide sequence: TGTGCCAGCAGTTACTCGGGCAGAGACAATGAGCAGTACTTC. Protein sequence: CASSYSGRDNEQYF.

This clonotype was counted a single time. The chain recombines TRBV20-1 with TRBJ2-3; D possibly corresponds to TRBD1 (5 bases). The germline V gene encodes CDR1 DFQATT and CDR2 SNEGSKA (reference sequence). The ends were cut back, 3 bases at V and 7 bases at J, with 14 bases in the middle. CDR3 length: 13 residues. In nucleotides, the CDR3 is TGCAGTGCTAGGACGGACAAGACAAATACGCAGTATTTT. Protein sequence: CSARTDKTNTQYF.

The V call is TRBV20-1, the J call TRBJ2-5; tentatively, D is TRBD1 (6 bases). Germline CDR1 reads DFQATT; CDR2 reads SNEGSKA (reference sequence). The CDR3 length is 13 residues. V lost 6 bases, J lost 3 bases, and 14 bases lay in between. CDR3 bases: TGCAGTGCCTCCGGGACACGGAAAGAGACCCAGTACTTC. Protein sequence: CSASGTRKETQYF.

V gene TRBV5-1 combines with J gene TRBJ2-1, with TRBD2 as a possible D gene (6 bases). This CDR3 is 15 amino acids long. Trimming removed 0 bases at V and 4 bases at J, with 11 bases between. Germline CDR1 SGHRS, CDR2 YFSETQ. CDR3 region: CASSLAPGAYNEQFF. The CDR3 DNA follows: TGCGCCAGCAGCTTGGCGCCGGGAGCTTACAATGAGCAGTTCTTC.

This clonotype appeared a few times. The gene calls are TRBV12-3 or TRBV12-4 and TRBJ2-3; D might be TRBD1 or TRBD2, each matching 5 bases. The V and J ends lost 1 base and 14 bases respectively, with 19 bases between them. The CDR3 sequence is 14 residues long. CDR3 in amino acids: CASSLGDGPKVAYF. The CDR3 coding sequence is TGTGCCAGCAGTTTAGGGGACGGGCCTAAAGTAGCGTATTTT.

There are a few counts of this clonotype. An end of the junction does not agree with germline; a read error may underlie this. The chain joins TRBV2 to TRBJ2-7, with 10 bases aligning to TRBD2. CDR3 length: 15 amino acids. CDR1 SNHLY and CDR2 FYNNEI come from the germline V gene. The CDR3 coding sequence is TGTGCCAGCAGCGAAGGACTAGCGGTGGGGTACGAGCAGTACTTC. Its protein product is CASSEGLAVGYEQYF.